This T cell receptor beta chain is from a study of blood T cell repertoires in COVID-19. As processed by the authors: Amplification from reference gene primers served as the basis for estimated nucleated cell counts. Profiled with immunoSEQ multiplex PCR; TCRdb holds only in-frame clones, not every one. Clone size and the V and J calls come from that table; the DNA yielded D and trimming. The sample yields around 200,000 clones, around nine tenths seen once. This clone was recorded once. This CDR3 has 12 residues. Germline-derived CDR1 and CDR2 are SGHRS and YFSETQ. Trimming removed 5 bases from V and 6 bases from J; junction bases left unmatched: 2.

V gene TRBV5-1 combines with J gene TRBJ2-3; 8 bases align to TRBD1. The sequence came from a man aged 35-49 years with active or convalescent COVID-19. Sequenced material: peripheral blood. CDR3 sequence reads: CASRQGADTQYF. The CDR3 DNA reads TGCGCCAGCAGGCAGGGGGCGGATACGCAGTATTTT.